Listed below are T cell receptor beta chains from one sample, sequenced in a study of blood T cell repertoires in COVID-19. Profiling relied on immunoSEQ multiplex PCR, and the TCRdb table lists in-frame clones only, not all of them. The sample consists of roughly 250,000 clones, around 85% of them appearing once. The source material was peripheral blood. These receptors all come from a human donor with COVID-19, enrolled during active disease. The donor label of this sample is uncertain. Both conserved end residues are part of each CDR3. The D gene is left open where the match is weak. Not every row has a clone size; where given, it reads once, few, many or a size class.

CDR3nt: TGTGCCTGGAGTGGTGGGCATCAGCCCCAGCATTTT; CDR3aa: CAWSGGHQPQHF; v_gene: TRBV30; j_gene: TRBJ1-5; len: 12; abundance: .; d_gene: .
CDR3nt: TGTGCCAGCAGCCAAGATAGAATGAACACCGGGGAGCTGTTTTTT; CDR3aa: CASSQDRMNTGELFF; v_gene: TRBV3-1/TRBV3-2; j_gene: TRBJ2-2; len: 15; abundance: .; d_gene: .
CDR3nt: TGTGCCATCAGTGATCAGGGAACGTATGGCTACACCTTC; CDR3aa: CAISDQGTYGYTF; v_gene: TRBV10-3; j_gene: TRBJ1-2; len: 13; abundance: .; d_gene: .
CDR3nt: TGTGCCAGCAGGAGGACAGGTCAGAACACTGAAGCTTTCTTT; CDR3aa: CASRRTGQNTEAFF; v_gene: TRBV28; j_gene: TRBJ1-1; len: 14; abundance: .; d_gene: TRBD1
CDR3nt: TGTGCCAGCAGTTCGGGGGGGGTGGAGCAGCCCCAGCATTTT; CDR3aa: CASSSGGVEQPQHF; v_gene: TRBV28; j_gene: TRBJ1-5; len: 14; abundance: .; d_gene: .
CDR3nt: TGTGCCAGCAGTGAGGGCAGGGGAAGCGAGCAGTACTTC; CDR3aa: CASSEGRGSEQYF; v_gene: TRBV27; j_gene: TRBJ2-7; len: 13; abundance: .; d_gene: .
CDR3nt: TGTGCCAGAAGCTTGGGACGAGCGGGGGCTAGCACAGATACGCAGTATTTT; CDR3aa: CARSLGRAGASTDTQYF; v_gene: TRBV5-3; j_gene: TRBJ2-3; len: 17; abundance: .; d_gene: TRBD2
CDR3nt: TGTGCCAGCACTCCAGGGCTTCACAATGAGCAGTTCTTC; CDR3aa: CASTPGLHNEQFF; v_gene: TRBV12-3/TRBV12-4; j_gene: TRBJ2-1; len: 13; abundance: .; d_gene: .
CDR3nt: TGTGCCAGCAGAAATACTGCGGGGATTGACTATGGCTACACCTTC; CDR3aa: CASRNTAGIDYGYTF; v_gene: TRBV25-1; j_gene: TRBJ1-2; len: 15; abundance: .; d_gene: .
CDR3nt: TGTGCCAGCAGCCAAGGAGGTAGCGGCGAGCAGTACTTC; CDR3aa: CASSQGGSGEQYF; v_gene: TRBV3-1/TRBV3-2; j_gene: TRBJ2-7; len: 13; abundance: few; d_gene: .
CDR3nt: TGTGCCAGCAGTTCGGTAGCGGATCTTCTTTACGAGCAGTACTTC; CDR3aa: CASSSVADLLYEQYF; v_gene: TRBV28; j_gene: TRBJ2-7; len: 15; abundance: .; d_gene: .
CDR3nt: TGTGCCACCAGTGACACCCGGAGCACAGATACGCAGTATTTT; CDR3aa: CATSDTRSTDTQYF; v_gene: TRBV24-1; j_gene: TRBJ2-3; len: 14; abundance: few; d_gene: .
CDR3nt: TGTGCCAGCAGTTATCTGAACGCGGATGAAAAACTGTTTTTT; CDR3aa: CASSYLNADEKLFF; v_gene: TRBV7-9; j_gene: TRBJ1-4; len: 14; abundance: .; d_gene: .
CDR3nt: TGTGCCAGCAGTTTAGACTACAATCAGCCCCAGCATTTT; CDR3aa: CASSLDYNQPQHF; v_gene: TRBV28; j_gene: TRBJ1-5; len: 13; abundance: few; d_gene: .
CDR3nt: TGTGCCAGCAGCCGGACAGGGGAAGCCGGGGAGCTGTTTTTT; CDR3aa: CASSRTGEAGELFF; v_gene: TRBV7-9; j_gene: TRBJ2-2; len: 14; abundance: .; d_gene: TRBD1
CDR3nt: TGTGCCAGCAGCCAAGAATGGTCGGGGAACACCATATATTTT; CDR3aa: CASSQEWSGNTIYF; v_gene: TRBV14; j_gene: TRBJ1-3; len: 14; abundance: .; d_gene: .
CDR3nt: TGTGCCACCAGCACCCCCAGGGCAGGGGTTCAGCCCCAGCATTTT; CDR3aa: CATSTPRAGVQPQHF; v_gene: TRBV15; j_gene: TRBJ1-5; len: 15; abundance: .; d_gene: .
CDR3nt: TGTGCCAGCAGCTGGATGCAGGGTCATGGCTACACCTTC; CDR3aa: CASSWMQGHGYTF; v_gene: TRBV7-9; j_gene: TRBJ1-2; len: 13; abundance: .; d_gene: .
CDR3nt: TGCGCCAGCAGCATGGGACAGGGGGCTGGGTATGGCTACACCTTC; CDR3aa: CASSMGQGAGYGYTF; v_gene: TRBV5-1; j_gene: TRBJ1-2; len: 15; abundance: .; d_gene: TRBD1
CDR3nt: TGTGCCACCAGTGATTTACAGGGGGGGAATGAGCAGTTCTTC; CDR3aa: CATSDLQGGNEQFF; v_gene: TRBV24-1; j_gene: TRBJ2-1; len: 14; abundance: .; d_gene: .
CDR3nt: TGTGCCAGTAGTGGACTGAGAGGATACACTGAAGCTTTCTTT; CDR3aa: CASSGLRGYTEAFF; v_gene: TRBV19; j_gene: TRBJ1-1; len: 14; abundance: .; d_gene: .